Listed here are 20 T cell receptor beta chains from one sample, sequenced in a study of cytomegalovirus exposure and HLA in healthy donors. Primers for the PCR totalled 60 Vbeta and 13 Jbeta. The protocol was immunoSEQ multiplex PCR, while the TCRdb copy is restricted to in-frame clones and leaves out a portion. The sample holds around 100,000 clones, 79% seen once. Input material: PBMCs. Source of these receptors: a middle-aged woman in good health and CMV-seronegative.

This clone is a singleton in its sample. The chain employs TRBV10-3 and TRBJ2-1, with D tentatively TRBD2 (7 bases). Trimming took 4 bases from V and 4 from J, leaving 26 bases between them. The CDR3 contains 19 residues. Germline V lookup: CDR1 ENHRY, CDR2 SYGVKD. In DNA form, the CDR3 reads TGTGCCATCAGTGGAGGGTCGACGGGGGGCTCCATTAAATACAATGAGCAGTTCTTC. This encodes CAISGGSTGGSIKYNEQFF.

This chain connects TRBV27 to TRBJ1-4; 10 nucleotides line up with TRBD1. V gave up 4 bases and J gave up 8 bases; unmatched junction bases: 10. Germline V gene lookup returns CDR1 MNHEY and CDR2 SMNVEV (reference sequence). There are 16 residues in the CDR3. The CDR3 is CASSYGTGAGEEKLFF. Written as DNA, the CDR3 is TGTGCCAGCAGTTATGGGACAGGGGCGGGGGAAGAAAAACTGTTTTTT.

This clone was counted a few times. This rearrangement joins TRBV19 to TRBJ2-5; 9 bases fit TRBD1. V trimming: 5 bases; J trimming: 2 bases; junction bases outside the gene matches: 3. Germline values: CDR1 LNHDA, CDR2 SQIVND (reference sequence). This CDR3 comprises 14 residues. The CDR3 loop reads CASSRDRAQETQYF. DNA for the CDR3: TGTGCCAGTAGTCGGGACAGGGCGCAAGAGACCCAGTACTTC.

The chain is built from TRBV7-2 and TRBJ2-2, with a tentative D call TRBD2 (5 bases). CDR1 and CDR2 (germline): SGHTA, FQGNSA. This CDR3 spans 14 amino acids. Trimming pared 1 base from V and 4 bases from J, leaving 7 bases between. CDR3: CASSLGLATGELFF. DNA for the CDR3: TGTGCCAGCAGCTTAGGGCTAGCCACCGGGGAGCTGTTTTTT.

This clone was seen a handful of times. V and J are TRBV7-2 and TRBJ2-5, with a weak D call TRBD1 (6 bases). CDR1 is SGHTA, CDR2 FQGNSA, per germline. This CDR3 has 14 residues. V gave up 5 bases and J gave up 6 bases, with 16 bases separating them. The CDR3 protein is CASSPGHIGKTQYF. CDR3 bases: TGTGCCAGCAGCCCGGGACACATCGGCAAGACCCAGTACTTC.

CDR3 sequence: CASSLAGGGTDTQYF. CDR3 coding DNA: TGTGCCAGCAGCTTGGCAGGGGGCGGAACAGATACGCAGTATTTT. V is TRBV5-6 and J is TRBJ2-3; 8 bases are a match to TRBD1. V shed 0 bases, J shed 3 bases, and the junction held 3 bases outside the gene matches. Germline-derived CDR1 and CDR2 are SGHDT and YYEEEE. CDR3 length: 15 amino acids.

CDR3 coding DNA: TGTGCCAGCAGTGACCTGTCGGCTGGAGGTTCACCCCTCCACTTT. The encoded protein is CASSDLSAGGSPLHF. The V and J genes are TRBV6-6 and TRBJ1-6; D gene ambiguous. Trimming removed 5 bases at V and 9 bases at J, with 17 bases between. Germline CDR1 is MNHNY and CDR2 is SVGAGI (reference sequence). CDR3 length: 15 residues.

V is TRBV7-2 and J is TRBJ2-1; perhaps TRBD2 as D (5 bases). V was cut by 5 bases and J by 0 bases, with 14 bases left in between. Germline V CDR1 and CDR2: SGHTA, FQGNSA. This CDR3 is built from 16 residues. The DNA for the CDR3 is TGTGCCAGCAGCCCCGAGGTGGGAGCCTCCTACAATGAGCAGTTCTTC. Translation: CASSPEVGASYNEQFF.

Comment on this clone: Compared with germline, one end of the junction differs, possibly owing to a read error. The rearrangement links TRBV5-6 to TRBJ1-1; a possible D gene is TRBD1 (6 bases). This CDR3 is built from 15 residues. Germline CDR1 and CDR2: SGHDT and YYEEEE. The CDR3 nucleotides read TGTGCCGGCAGCGGGCCGGACAGTTTGAACACTGAAGCTTTCTTT. Protein sequence: CAGSGPDSLNTEAFF. Variable domain in full (rest from reference TRBV5-6 and TRBJ1-1): DAGVTQSPTHLIKTRGQQVTLRCSPKSGHDTVSWYQQALGQGPQFIFQYYEEEERQRGNFPDRFSGHQFPNYSSELNVNALLLGDSALYLCAGSGPDSLNTEAFFGQGTRLTVV.

This chain connects TRBV7-2 to TRBJ2-2, with D tentatively TRBD2 (6 bases). Germline assignment: CDR1 SGHTA and CDR2 FQGNSA. The CDR3 runs 13 residues. V lost 3 bases and J 7 bases, leaving 9 bases between the germline ends. CDR3 in DNA: TGTGCCAGCAGCTTTTTGCGGGACGGGGAGCTGTTTTTT. Encoded protein: CASSFLRDGELFF.

V and J are TRBV28 and TRBJ1-2, with D possibly TRBD1 on 5 matching bases. The CDR3 runs to 15 residues. The germline CDR1 and CDR2 sequences are MDHEN and SYDVKM. The V gene lost 3 bases and the J gene lost 7 bases, with 18 bases spanning the gap. The CDR3 protein is CASSFKEGYLTGYTF. The CDR3 DNA is TGTGCCAGCAGTTTCAAGGAGGGGTACCTCACTGGCTACACCTTC.

The rearrangement uses TRBV28 and TRBJ1-2, with 9 bases matching TRBD1. Germline V gene data show CDR1 as MDHEN and CDR2 as SYDVKM. This CDR3 has 16 residues. Trimming at V came to 5 bases and at J to 8 bases, leaving 15 bases not matched to a gene. CDR3 in amino acids: CASSPYTGGEGPGYTF. The CDR3 region has the DNA TGTGCCAGCAGTCCTTATACAGGGGGCGAAGGACCAGGCTACACCTTC.

The rearrangement joins TRBV2 to TRBJ1-5; tentative D call: TRBD1 (6 bases). This CDR3 is built from 16 residues. Trimming shortened V by 6 bases and J by 5 bases, and 20 bases separated the two germline ends. From germline, CDR1 is SNHLY and CDR2 FYNNEI. CDR3 nucleotide sequence: TGTGCCAGCAGAGCTTCTACGGGGGGCCGGGATCAGCCCCAGCATTTT. Its protein is CASRASTGGRDQPQHF.

The chain recombines TRBV29-1 with TRBJ2-5, with 10 bases that match TRBD2. J gave up 4 bases and V 6 bases, and 5 bases lay outside the gene matches. The V gene's germline CDR1 is SQVTM and CDR2 ANQGSEA. The CDR3 is 13 residues long. CDR3 sequence reads: CSVGTSERETQYF. CDR3 nucleotide sequence: TGCAGCGTCGGGACTAGCGAGCGAGAGACCCAGTACTTC.

The chain is built from TRBV29-1 and TRBJ1-1, with TRBD1 as a possible D gene (6 bases). V gave up 8 bases and J gave up 1 base, with 11 bases separating them. This CDR3 spans 12 amino acids. The germline gives CDR1 SQVTM, CDR2 ANQGSEA. The CDR3 is CSFGQTNTEAFF. DNA of the CDR3: TGCAGCTTTGGACAGACGAACACTGAAGCTTTCTTT.

V and J are TRBV5-6 and TRBJ2-3, with D hard to call. Germline lookup yields CDR1 SGHDT and CDR2 YYEEEE. The germline V and J ends were trimmed by 1 base and 6 bases, with 9 bases remaining between them. The CDR3 totals 13 residues. The CDR3 bases are TGTGCCAGCAGCTTGCCAGGTCTGGATACGCAGTATTTT. It encodes CASSLPGLDTQYF.

This CDR3 is CASRRGQGLDTQYF. The CDR3 DNA reads TGTGCCAGCAGACGCGGACAGGGGTTAGATACGCAGTATTTT. This chain joins TRBV6-5 and TRBJ2-3; 9 nucleotides align to TRBD1. From germline, CDR1 is MNHEY and CDR2 SVGAGI. Trimming took 6 bases from V and 5 from J; bases not matched to a gene: 6. The CDR3 is 14 residues long.

This chain links TRBV9 with TRBJ2-7; TRBD2 agrees at 10 bases. The V gene's germline CDR1 is SGDLS and CDR2 YYNGEE. The CDR3 runs to 15 residues. Trimming at V came to 3 bases and at J to 3 bases, leaving 6 bases not matched to a gene. CDR3 residues: CASSALAGDGYEQYF. The CDR3 DNA reads as TGTGCCAGCAGCGCCCTAGCGGGGGACGGCTACGAGCAGTACTTC.

The gene calls are TRBV4-3 and TRBJ1-6; 8 bases line up with TRBD1. V trimming: 0 bases; J trimming: 6 bases; junction bases outside the gene matches: 13. Germline V gene data show CDR1 as LGHNA and CDR2 as YSLEER. The CDR3 is 19 amino acids. CDR3 in amino acids: CASSQEFVFRTGRNSPLHF. Here the CDR3 DNA reads TGCGCCAGCAGCCAAGAGTTCGTCTTCCGGACAGGGCGTAATTCACCCCTCCACTTT.

The rearrangement uses TRBV5-4 and TRBJ2-1, with D possibly being TRBD2 (6 bases). CDR1 is SGHNT, CDR2 YYREEE, per germline (reference sequence). Trimming took 2 bases from V and 0 from J, leaving 24 bases between them. CDR3 length equals 20 residues. CDR3 sequence: CASSFPRLDRGPSSYNEQFF. CDR3 DNA sequence: TGTGCCAGCAGCTTCCCTCGACTAGATAGGGGACCAAGCTCCTACAATGAGCAGTTCTTC.